Below are 13 T cell receptor beta chains sequenced from a single sample in a study of T cell repertoires in cytomegalovirus infection. Antigens for these TCRs are unknown. One entry per CDR3 protein, called by TCRdb with MiXCR from the reads. The sample yields some 900,000 distinct CDR3 sequences, 30% to 35% seen once. The sequencing used cultured CD8+ T cells from PBMCs, collected from culture after CMV antigen stimulation. The receptors were gathered from a human donor in good health (CMV status not recorded). Some clones in this sample may be carry-over from other donors' samples.

The sample holds a few counts of this clonotype. The chain carries TRBV6-2 or TRBV6-3 and TRBJ1-4, with TRBD1 matching over 7 bases. Germline V CDR1 and CDR2: MNHEY, SVGEGT. The V segment lost 4 bases and the J segment 6 bases; nucleotides outside the gene matches: 5. This CDR3 is built from 14 residues. CDR3: CASSSGTAYEKLFF. The CDR3 DNA reads TGTGCCAGCAGTTCCGGGACAGCATATGAAAAACTGTTTTTT.

V usage is TRBV6-5 and J usage is TRBJ2-2, with D perhaps TRBD1 (6 bases). CDR1 and CDR2 from the germline V gene are MNHEY and SVGAGI. The V gene lost 4 bases and the J gene lost 1 base, with 16 bases spanning the gap. The CDR3 spans 17 residues. CDR3 amino acids: CASSSPGGAGNTGELFF. CDR3 DNA: TGTGCCAGCAGTTCCCCTGGGGGCGCGGGGAACACCGGGGAGCTGTTTTTT.

This clonotype was found a few times. The CDR3 DNA follows: TGTGCCAGCATGACCAGGGGGTACGAGCAGTACTTC. Protein product: CASMTRGYEQYF. The rearrangement links TRBV6-1 to TRBJ2-7, with 7 bases that match TRBD1. CDR3 size: 12 residues. V shed 7 bases and J 4 bases; nucleotides not matched to a gene: 4. CDR1 and CDR2 (germline): MNHNS, SASEGT.

The chain recombines TRBV23-1 with TRBJ1-1; D call uncertain. TRBV23-1 belongs to the ORF category, with a function that is uncertain. Trimming left V 0 bases short and J 3 bases short, with 14 bases between. This CDR3 is built from 16 residues. CDR3 in amino acids: CASSQSPENGDTEAFF. CDR3 bases: TGCGCCAGCAGTCAATCGCCCGAGAACGGAGACACTGAAGCTTTCTTT.

This clonotype has a count of ten or more. The chain is built from TRBV7-2 and TRBJ2-5, with 13 bases aligning to TRBD2. The CDR3 consists of 15 residues. V lost 5 bases, J lost 2 bases, and 2 bases stayed unmatched. Germline CDR1 SGHTA, CDR2 FQGNSA. Here the CDR3 DNA reads TGTGCCAGCAGCACTAGCGGGGGGGCGCAAGAGACCCAGTACTTC. It yields the protein CASSTSGGAQETQYF.

There are a few counts of this clonotype. The CDR3 DNA reads TGTGCCAGCAGTTACTCGGGGAACACAGATACGCAGTATTTT. Amino acids: CASSYSGNTDTQYF. This chain links TRBV6-2 or TRBV6-3 with TRBJ2-3; D is ambiguous. The CDR3 covers 14 residues. From germline, CDR1 is MNHEY and CDR2 SVGEGT. V was shortened by 0 bases and J by 2 bases, with 6 bases between the two germline ends.

This sequence joins TRBV7-3 and TRBJ2-3; TRBD2 matches at 9 bases. The CDR3 length is 17 residues. CDR1 and CDR2 (germline): SGHTA, FQGTGA. Losses at the gene ends were 5 bases for V and 6 bases for J; bases not matched to a gene: 15. The CDR3 sequence is CASSLLAGNLARDTQYF. In DNA form, the CDR3 reads TGTGCCAGCAGCCTTCTAGCGGGGAATCTAGCTAGGGATACGCAGTATTTT.

This clonotype was counted only a few times. The chain couples TRBV27 to TRBJ2-7; 11 bases are a match to TRBD2. The V and J ends lost 3 bases and 7 bases, in that order; junction bases with no gene match: 5. Germline V CDR1 and CDR2: MNHEY, SMNVEV (reference sequence). The CDR3 consists of 14 residues. The DNA for the CDR3 is TGTGCCAGCAGTTTTAGCGGGGGGGCGGGAGAGCAGTACTTC. This encodes CASSFSGGAGEQYF.

The rearrangement joins TRBV27 to TRBJ2-4, with 7 bases aligning to TRBD1. Germline V gene data show CDR1 as MNHEY and CDR2 as SMNVEV (reference sequence). The V and J ends lost 2 bases and 9 bases, in that order; junction bases with no gene match: 10. This CDR3 has 15 residues. The CDR3, as DNA: TGTGCCAGCAGTTTAGTTCGGCAGGGGGAGAGCATTCAGTACTTC. Encoded protein: CASSLVRQGESIQYF.

V gene TRBV2 combines with J gene TRBJ2-3, with TRBD1 matching over 8 bases. Germline CDR1 SNHLY, CDR2 FYNNEI. The CDR3 is 14 amino acids. Trimming at V came to 6 bases and at J to 6 bases, leaving 8 bases not matched to a gene. The CDR3 here is CASRQGEIWDTQYF. The CDR3 DNA reads TGTGCCAGCAGACAGGGGGAGATTTGGGATACGCAGTATTTT.

Turning to this clonotype: This could be a read error, since a much larger clone is one nucleotide away. The chain employs TRBV7-2 and TRBJ2-5; 10 nucleotides agree with TRBD1. Germline-derived CDR1 and CDR2 are SGHTA and FQGNSA. This CDR3 spans 14 amino acids. The CDR3 DNA follows: TGTGTCAGCAGACTTGACAGGGGGCGAGAGACCCAGTACTTC. Its translation: CVSRLDRGRETQYF.

V and J are TRBV12-3 or TRBV12-4 and TRBJ2-5; D is perhaps TRBD1 (5 bases). V was trimmed by 5 bases and J by 5 bases, leaving 12 bases between them. This CDR3 comprises 13 residues. The CDR3 DNA sequence: TGTGCCAGCAGTGCCCCAGGGTGGGAGACCCAGTACTTC. Protein product: CASSAPGWETQYF.

This clonotype appeared a few times. The chain uses TRBV4-1 and TRBJ2-1; 7 bases line up with TRBD2. Germline-derived CDR1 and CDR2 are MGHRA and YSYEKL. Trimming removed 3 bases from V and 0 bases from J; junction bases left unmatched: 8. CDR3 length: 17 amino acids. In nucleotides, the CDR3 is TGCGCCAGCAGCCAGCTAGTTGGCGGGAGCTCCTACAATGAGCAGTTCTTC. This codes for CASSQLVGGSSYNEQFF.